Sequencing of this T cell receptor beta chain was carried out in a study of blood T cell repertoires in COVID-19 (dated by TCRdb to the early 2020s). At the level of the whole study: Samples covering the acute and convalescent phases of COVID-19 were provided by collaborators in the United States, Italy and Spain. The prospective study material was composed of cDNA or gDNA derived from T cells, B-cell-depleted T cells, or PBMCs. Subjects who had been exposed to COVID-19, were actively infected with it, or had recovered from it provided the deeply sampled blood TCRbeta repertoires that made up the dataset. A freely available public database, intended as a resource for researchers studying the immune response to SARS-CoV-2, is where the repertoires were released. Samples were obtained from the ongoing ImmuneRACE study (first 160 participants) and from over a thousand subjects provided by 6 global collaborators. The sample metadata nearly always contained a de-identified subject ID, COVID-19 status, age in years and sex. Where available, HLA class I and class II types were obtained from metadata supplied by the sample provider rather than from assay-based typing.

V loses 5 bases, J loses 5 bases, and the germline ends lie 18 bases apart. Looking up the germline V gene (reference sequence) yields CDR1 MNHEY and CDR2 SMNVEV. Taken from cysteine to phenylalanine, the CDR3 has 15 residues. CDR3 DNA is the only sequence kept; it has 45 bases, read in frame from the first base. The immunoSEQ Assay, a bias-controlled multiplex PCR, was used to amplify TCRbeta CDR3 regions from genomic DNA. The original methods were these. The number of nucleated cells in each sample was estimated by amplification of reference gene primers within the assay. To quantify the absolute abundance of each unique TCRbeta CDR3 rearrangement, sequence reads were collapsed and filtered. For each sample, productive Simpson clonality was calculated as the square root of Simpson's diversity index across productive rearrangements. Here the immuneACCESS table is served through TCRdb, limited to in-frame sequences with V and J called. Missing clones are a known gap in these copies; in checked studies unresolved V genes cover under half, and the rest lacks a known reason. V, J and clone size are taken as reported in that table, and D and trimming were inferred from the DNA itself. The sample table records about 180,000 clones; approximately 85% of these occur just once. The ten largest make up more than 7.5% of the sample.

Enrolling through a virtual design, the prospective study's participants ranged in age from roughly 18 to 95 years and lived across 20 to 25 United States geographic areas. Cohort assignment in the prospective study relied on participant-reported clinical history from a screening survey and a study questionnaire. ImmuneRACE Cohort 3 recovered participants were defined by two consecutive negative NP/OP PCR tests, healthcare professional clearance, or symptom resolution. In the prospective study, whole blood, serum and a nasopharyngeal or oropharyngeal swab were collected from each participant by mobile phlebotomists. Over a roughly 2-month period, participants in the prospective study had the option of providing additional blood draws and questionnaires. Before DNA extraction, prospective study blood samples were shipped either frozen or at room temperature. Concerning this clone itself: The antigen this receptor binds is unknown. No much larger clonotype is one base removed from it; base qualities were not supplied.

What the work shows at the level of the full study, not this receptor alone: How much clinical and demographic metadata was included differed by source and by participant, and the metadata was provided uncurated.

Sequencing input: PBMCs or T cells enriched from blood (not recorded which). The TCR sequence derives from a woman aged 30 to 39 who had recovered from COVID-19. The chain is assembled from TRBV27 and TRBJ2-5; a confident D gene designation cannot be given. The nucleotide sequence is TGTGCCAGCAGTCGGATTATAAGCCTGAGGGAGACCCAGTACTTC. It specifies CASSRIISLRETQYF.